This T cell receptor beta chain originates from a study of blood T cell repertoires in COVID-19. Study as a whole: The United States, Italy and Spain were the sources of the acute and convalescent COVID-19 samples. In each case, the material was cDNA or gDNA derived from T cells, B-cell-depleted T cells, or PBMCs.

Germline lookup yields CDR1 SGDLS and CDR2 YYNGEE. This CDR3 has 15 amino acids. The V end was cut by 2 bases, the J end by 7 bases, with 18 bases between. The authors' processing: Reference gene primers were amplified, and this amplification served to estimate nucleated cell counts. The data were produced by immunoSEQ multiplex PCR, yet TCRdb's version contains in-frame clones alone and is incomplete. V and J calls and clone size are those listed in that table; D and trimming were worked out from the DNA. The sample yields 55,000 to 80,000 clones, 80% to 90% seen once. This clonotype originated in a human donor in a cohort sampled during active COVID-19. This chain joins TRBV9 and TRBJ2-5; D is perhaps TRBD2 (5 bases). The sequenced material came from peripheral blood. CDR3 protein: CASSVGVGVEGTQYF. The DNA for the CDR3 is TGTGCCAGCAGCGTTGGGGTTGGGGTCGAGGGGACCCAGTACTTC.